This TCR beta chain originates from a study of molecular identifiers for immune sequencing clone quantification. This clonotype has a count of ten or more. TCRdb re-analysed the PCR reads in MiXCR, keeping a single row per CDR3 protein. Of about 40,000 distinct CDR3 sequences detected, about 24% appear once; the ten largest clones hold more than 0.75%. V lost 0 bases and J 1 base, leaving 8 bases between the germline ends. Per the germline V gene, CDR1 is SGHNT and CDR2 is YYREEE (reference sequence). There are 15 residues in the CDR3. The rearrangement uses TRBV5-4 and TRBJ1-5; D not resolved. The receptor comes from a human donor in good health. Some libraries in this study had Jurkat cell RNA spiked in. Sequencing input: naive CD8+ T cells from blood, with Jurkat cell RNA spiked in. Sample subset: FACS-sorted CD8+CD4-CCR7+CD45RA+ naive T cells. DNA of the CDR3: TGTGCCAGCAGCTTGGAAGGCCAAAGCAATCAGCCCCAGCATTTT. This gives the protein CASSLEGQSNQPQHF.